A single TCR beta chain is shown here with its context. Antigen unknown. This CDR3 has 17 residues. Trimming at V came to 3 bases and at J to 2 bases, leaving 7 bases not matched to a gene. Germline V gene sequence: CDR1 MNHEY, CDR2 SMNVEV (reference sequence). The data belong to a study of cytomegalovirus exposure and HLA in healthy donors. Whole-study results and caveats: Using a false discovery rate of 0.05, a later analysis showed that roughly 16,000 TCR beta sequences were associated with HLA alleles. Within an earlier analysis, most TCR beta V segments proved productive either about 90% or about 30% of the time. Association of a missense DCLRE1C variant with TCR beta V- and J-gene trimming was reported in a later analysis. Presence/absence analyses assumed roughly uniform sequencing depth across donors.

With 60 Vbeta and 13 Jbeta primers, the PCR was carried out. The data were produced by immunoSEQ multiplex PCR, yet TCRdb's version contains in-frame clones alone and is incomplete. Here the sample spans 250,000 to 350,000 clones, 86% being singletons. The sequence was collected from a man aged 35-49 years in good health and CMV-seropositive. The chain couples TRBV27 to TRBJ2-7; 13 bases are a match to TRBD2. Material: PBMCs. The CDR3 region has the DNA TGTGCCAGCAGTTTGAAGGCTGGGACTAGCGGGGCCTACGAGCAGTACTTC. This translates into CASSLKAGTSGAYEQYF.